This T cell receptor (beta chain) was sequenced for a study of blood T cell repertoires in COVID-19. For the study at large: Sources were T cells, B-cell-depleted T cells, or PBMCs; the material itself was cDNA or gDNA.

Authors' analysis steps: Amplification of reference gene primers was used by the study to estimate nucleated cell counts. Generated by immunoSEQ multiplex PCR, the TCRdb table keeps only in-frame clones and is missing some. D and trimming were read from the DNA, whereas the V and J calls and clone size are those reported in that table. The data show around 260,000 clones, approximately 85% seen once. Notes on this clone: Other DNA sequences in the same sample also yield this CDR3.

The CDR3 consists of 14 residues. V trimming: 4 bases; J trimming: 3 bases; junction bases outside the gene matches: 5. Germline-derived CDR1 and CDR2 are LNHDA and SQIVND (reference sequence). This TCR was recovered from a human donor in a cohort sampled during active COVID-19. This chain links TRBV19 with TRBJ2-7; 8 bases match TRBD1. Sample: peripheral blood. The CDR3 region has the DNA TGTGCCAGTAGTACCCGGACAGGGAACTACGAGCAGTACTTC. It specifies CASSTRTGNYEQYF.